This T cell receptor beta chain was sequenced for a study of spatial heterogeneity in lung cancer. Time point here: sample taken at primary tumor resection. Whole RNA obtained from tumor, nontumor lung or frozen PBMC underwent sequencing without sorting. Around 68 TRACERx patients with early, untreated non-small cell lung cancer donated samples. This clonotype was observed many times. As yet, its antigen is unknown. Study-wide results and caveats: Ubiquitous expanded tumor TCRs showed up in blood more at resection than follow-up.

TCRdb ran MiXCR on the 5' RACE reads and lists one entry per CDR3 protein. The repertoire includes 50,000 to 65,000 distinct CDR3 sequences, over 5.5% of them detected once, and roughly 3% sits in the top ten. The receptor comes from a female donor with early-stage non-small cell lung cancer. The starting material was PBMCs, obtained at surgery.

The CDR3 DNA reads as TGCGCCAGCAGCCAGGTCGCTCTCCCGGGACTCACAAACTACGAGCAGTACTTC. This sequence encodes CASSQVALPGLTNYEQYF. The J gene is TRBJ2-7, the V gene TRBV4-1; D may be TRBD2 (6 bases). Germline V lookup: CDR1 MGHRA, CDR2 YSYEKL. This CDR3 region has 18 residues. Between the trimmed V and J ends, which lost 3 bases and 3 bases, there was a span of 24 bases.